This TCR beta chain was profiled in a study of cytomegalovirus exposure and HLA in healthy donors. Findings and caveats of the study: Being indistinguishable, some V segments were excluded, TRBV6-2 and TRBV6-3 among them. Most CMV-associated TCR beta chains appeared HLA-restricted in a later analysis. A further, later analysis showed that HLA-associated TCR beta chains (compared with equally common others) were more clonally expanded. For most TCR beta V segments, an earlier analysis put the productive rate at about 90% or about 30% of the time.

V shed 4 bases and J 0 bases; nucleotides not matched to a gene: 3. This CDR3 is 15 amino acids long. Germline V gene sequence: CDR1 MGHDK, CDR2 SYGVNS. Details on this clone: Its antigen is unknown.

PCR was performed using 60 Vbeta and 13 Jbeta primers. Sequencing was performed with immunoSEQ multiplex PCR; in TCRdb, only in-frame clones are kept and a portion is missing. The sample includes about 160,000 clones, around 79% of them seen just once. Sequencing used PBMCs. This chain joins TRBV25-1 and TRBJ2-1; 7 bases align to TRBD2. This receptor was taken from a woman aged 45-60 years in good health and CMV-seropositive. The CDR3 region is CASSVGGGSYNEQFF. For the CDR3, the DNA is TGTGCCAGCAGTGTGGGCGGGGGCTCCTACAATGAGCAGTTCTTC.